The clone carrying this T cell receptor (beta chain) was recorded many times. A library of TCRbeta sequences, prepared with unique molecular identifiers, was generated. TCRdb ran MiXCR on the PCR reads and lists one entry per CDR3 protein. The sample records hundreds of thousands of distinct CDR3 sequences, roughly 17% being singletons. The data stem from a study of T-cell reconstitution after alpha-beta-depleted transplantation in children. V gave up 1 base and J gave up 1 base, with 9 bases separating them. This CDR3 contains 15 residues. Germline-derived CDR1 and CDR2 are SGHRS and YFSETQ. This clonotype was sampled from a human donor who donated a stem cell graft to a child with acute myeloid leukemia. Here the sequenced sample was PBMCs from the stem cell graft donor, taken from the stem cell graft. The chain uses TRBV5-1 and TRBJ2-1; the D is unclear. The CDR3 loop reads CASSLTRISYNEQFF. The CDR3 region has the DNA TGCGCCAGCAGCTTGACCCGGATTTCCTACAATGAGCAGTTCTTC.